This TCR beta chain was captured in a study of blood T cell repertoires in COVID-19. Across the study: Acute and convalescent COVID-19 samples came from the United States, Italy and Spain. Sources were T cells, B-cell-depleted T cells, or PBMCs; the material itself was cDNA or gDNA.

V dropped 2 bases and J dropped 2; count of bases not matched to a gene: 4. This CDR3 has 16 residues. In germline, CDR1 is MGHRA, CDR2 YSYEKL. Per the study methods: From reference gene primer amplification, estimates of nucleated cell counts were derived. Clones were sequenced by immunoSEQ multiplex PCR, and TCRdb holds only the in-frame ones, with some missing. The V and J calls and clone size are taken from that table; D and trimming were inferred from the DNA. The repertoire holds around 93,000 clones, with less than 95% as singletons. Sequencing input: peripheral blood. The V call is TRBV4-1, the J call TRBJ2-3; TRBD2 agrees at 10 bases. This sequence was found in a man younger than 35 with COVID-19, enrolled during active disease. CDR3 coding DNA: TGCGCCAGCAGCCAACCTCTAGCGGGAGACACAGATACGCAGTATTTT. It translates to CASSQPLAGDTDTQYF.